This T cell receptor (beta chain) was captured in a study of blood T cell repertoires in COVID-19. As handled by the study authors: For nucleated cells, counts were estimated from reference gene primer amplification. The assay was immunoSEQ multiplex PCR, and TCRdb's table has in-frame clones only and misses some. V and J calls and clone size follow that table, whereas D and trimming were derived from the DNA. Of around 200,000 clones detected, approximately 87% appear once; the ten largest clones hold 0.85% to 0.95%. The CDR3 contains 16 residues. Germline V gene sequence: CDR1 SNHLY, CDR2 FYNNEI. The V gene end was trimmed by 7 bases and the J gene end by 5 bases; junction bases not matched to a gene: 9.

Source material: peripheral blood. This sequence originates from a woman aged 18-30 years who had recovered from COVID-19. V usage is TRBV2 and J usage is TRBJ2-2, with 11 bases aligning to TRBD2. The CDR3 loop reads CASTRRLAGLTGELFF. In DNA form, the CDR3 reads TGTGCCAGCACCCGAAGACTAGCGGGATTAACCGGGGAGCTGTTTTTT.